A few counts support the clone carrying this T cell receptor beta chain. In the study's own analysis: Amplification of reference gene primers was used by the study to estimate nucleated cell counts. The method was immunoSEQ multiplex PCR; TCRdb's version includes in-frame clones alone and lacks a portion of them. The V and J calls and clone size were taken over from that table, and D and trimming were inferred from the DNA. The data contain just over 80,000 clones, 81% of them singletons. This sample is drawn from a study of blood T cell repertoires in COVID-19. About the study: There were acute and convalescent COVID-19 samples, and they came from the United States, Italy and Spain. Nucleic acid was either cDNA or gDNA, and it came from T cells, B-cell-depleted T cells, or PBMCs.

J lost 10 bases, V lost 3 bases, and 9 bases had no gene match. This CDR3 has 15 residues. Germline V CDR1 and CDR2: MDHEN, SYDVKM. The source is a man older than 75 with acute or convalescent COVID-19. The chain joins TRBV28 to TRBJ1-6; 7 bases align to TRBD1. Sequenced material: peripheral blood. The CDR3 protein is CASSFSGGIESPLHF. The CDR3 region has the DNA TGTGCCAGCAGTTTCTCAGGGGGTATAGAGTCACCCCTCCACTTT.